This T cell receptor (beta chain) is drawn from a study of T cell changes during pregnancy in multiple sclerosis. Profiled with immunoSEQ multiplex PCR; TCRdb holds only in-frame clones, not every one. The repertoire includes tens of thousands of clones, around 90% of them detected once, and more than 0.4% sits in the top ten. The material was CD4+ T cells from peripheral blood mononuclear cells, obtained before pregnancy. The clonotype was recovered from a female donor with multiple sclerosis, enrolled in a pregnancy study.

The CDR3 loop is CASSPGGGTEAFF. CDR3 nucleotides: TGTGCCAGCAGTCCAGGGGGTGGCACTGAAGCTTTCTTT. This chain uses TRBV28 with TRBJ1-1; 7 bases map to TRBD1. The CDR3 contains 13 residues. Germline CDR1 reads MDHEN; CDR2 reads SYDVKM. J was trimmed by 4 bases and V by 5 bases; bases with no gene match: 4.